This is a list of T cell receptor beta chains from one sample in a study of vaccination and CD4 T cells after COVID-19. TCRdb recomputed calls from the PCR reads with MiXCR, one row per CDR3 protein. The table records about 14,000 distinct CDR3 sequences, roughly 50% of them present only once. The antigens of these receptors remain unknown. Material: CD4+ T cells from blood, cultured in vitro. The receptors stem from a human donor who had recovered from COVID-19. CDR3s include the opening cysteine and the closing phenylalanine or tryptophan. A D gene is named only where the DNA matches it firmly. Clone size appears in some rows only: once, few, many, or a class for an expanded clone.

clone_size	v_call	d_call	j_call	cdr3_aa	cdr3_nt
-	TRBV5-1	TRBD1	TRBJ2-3	CASRTGGFTDTQYF	TGCGCCAGCAGAACAGGGGGGTTCACAGATACGCAGTATTTT
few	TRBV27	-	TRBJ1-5	CASSLRAGASLNQPQHF	TGTGCCAGCAGTTTACGGGCAGGGGCCTCCCTCAATCAGCCCCAGCATTTT
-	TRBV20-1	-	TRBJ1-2	CSASWGAQNGYTF	TGCAGTGCTAGCTGGGGGGCGCAGAATGGCTACACCTTC
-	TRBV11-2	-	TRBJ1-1	CASSEVRGNTEAFF	TGTGCCAGCAGCGAAGTCAGGGGGAACACTGAAGCTTTCTTT
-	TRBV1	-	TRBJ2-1	CTSSQDSGLAGDLSYNEQFF	TGCACCAGCAGCCAAGATAGTGGCCTAGCGGGGGACCTCTCCTACAATGAGCAGTTCTTC
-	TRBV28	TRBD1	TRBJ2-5	CASSSPGQGGETQYF	TGTGCCAGCAGTTCCCCGGGACAGGGTGGGGAGACCCAGTACTTC
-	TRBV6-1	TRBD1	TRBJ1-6	CASSVTGLHSPLHF	TGTGCCAGCAGTGTGACAGGGTTGCATTCACCCCTCCACTTT
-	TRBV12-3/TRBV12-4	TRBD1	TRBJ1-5	CASSLRQGAAVGQPQHF	TGTGCCAGCAGTTTAAGACAGGGGGCTGCGGTTGGTCAGCCCCAGCATTTT
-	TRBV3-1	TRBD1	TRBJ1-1	CASSPVAGTGSTEAFF	TGTGCCAGCAGCCCGGTGGCCGGGACAGGGAGCACTGAAGCTTTCTTT
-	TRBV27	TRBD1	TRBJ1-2	CASRLTGTGVKRGYTF	TGTGCCAGCAGGCTTACGGGAACAGGGGTTAAGAGAGGCTACACCTTC
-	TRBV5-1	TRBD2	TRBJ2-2	CASSLTSGLTGELFF	TGCGCCAGCAGCTTGACTAGCGGGTTGACCGGGGAGCTGTTTTTT
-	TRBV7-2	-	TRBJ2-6	CASSARGDSTGANVLTF	TGTGCCAGCAGCGCTAGGGGGGACAGTACTGGGGCCAACGTCCTGACTTTC
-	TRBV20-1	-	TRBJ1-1	CSYRDHQEAFF	TGCAGCTACAGGGATCATCAGGAAGCTTTCTTT
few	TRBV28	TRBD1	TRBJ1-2	CASSSAGTGAPSYGYTF	TGTGCCAGCAGTTCTGCCGGGACAGGGGCCCCTAGCTATGGCTACACCTTC
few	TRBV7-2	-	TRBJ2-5	CASSYEASETQYF	TGTGCCAGCAGCTACGAGGCTTCAGAGACCCAGTACTTC
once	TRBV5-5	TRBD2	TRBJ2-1	CASSLRGVAYNEQFF	TGTGCCAGCAGCTTACGGGGGGTGGCCTACAATGAGCAGTTCTTC
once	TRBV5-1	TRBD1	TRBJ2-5	CASSLGTGGETQYF	TGCGCCAGCAGCTTGGGGACAGGAGGAGAGACCCAGTACTTC
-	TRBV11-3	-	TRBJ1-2	CASSYGPDYGHTF	TGTGCCAGCAGCTACGGGCCGGACTATGGCCACACCTTC
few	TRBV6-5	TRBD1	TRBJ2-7	CASSYSIQGEYPYEQYF	TGTGCCAGCAGTTACTCGATTCAGGGGGAATACCCCTACGAGCAGTACTTC
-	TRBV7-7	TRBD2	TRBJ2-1	CASSLEGRGLAGYNEQFF	TGTGCTAGCAGCTTAGAGGGCCGGGGACTAGCGGGATACAATGAGCAGTTCTTC
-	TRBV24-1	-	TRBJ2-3	CATSGHTDTQYF	TGTGCCACCAGTGGCCACACAGATACGCAGTATTTT
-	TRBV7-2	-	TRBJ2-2	CASSLMGRTVNTGELVF	TGTGCCAGCAGCTTAATGGGGAGGACAGTGAACACCGGGGAGCTGGTTTTT
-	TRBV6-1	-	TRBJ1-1	CASSQTMNTEAFF	TGTGCCAGCAGTCAGACGATGAACACTGAAGCTTTCTTT
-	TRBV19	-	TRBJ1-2	CASSIDIRTNYGYTF	TGTGCCAGTAGTATAGATATCAGGACAAACTATGGCTACACCTTC
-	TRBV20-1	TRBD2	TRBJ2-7	CSARLAGGEYEQYF	TGCAGTGCCCGACTAGCGGGGGGAGAGTACGAGCAGTACTTC
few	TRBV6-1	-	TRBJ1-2	CASSNIWSRAVRGYTF	TGTGCCAGCAGCAACATATGGTCGCGGGCCGTGAGGGGCTACACCTTC
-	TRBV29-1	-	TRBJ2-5	CSVQGKETQYF	TGCAGCGTTCAGGGAAAGGAGACCCAGTACTTC
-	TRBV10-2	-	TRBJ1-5	CASRPQGGQPQHF	TGCGCCAGCAGGCCACAGGGAGGTCAGCCCCAGCATTTT
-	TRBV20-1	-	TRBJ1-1	CSASRHMNTEAFF	TGCAGTGCTAGTCGGCATATGAACACTGAAGCTTTCTTT
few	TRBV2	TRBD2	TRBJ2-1	CASSWTSGGYNEQFF	TGTGCCAGCAGTTGGACTAGCGGGGGGTACAATGAGCAGTTCTTC
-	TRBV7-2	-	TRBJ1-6	CTSSHVGGAAIRNSPLHF	TGTACCAGCAGCCACGTGGGGGGGGCGGCTATACGTAATTCACCCCTCCACTTT
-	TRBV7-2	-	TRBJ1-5	CASSSTQDQPQHF	TGTGCCAGCAGCTCCACTCAAGATCAGCCCCAGCATTTT
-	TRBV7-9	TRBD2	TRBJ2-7	CASSPLTSGNRYEQYF	TGTGCCAGCAGCCCGCTGACTAGCGGGAACCGCTACGAGCAGTACTTC
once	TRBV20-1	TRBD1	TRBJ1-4	CSVLTGGAEKLFF	TGCAGTGTTCTCACAGGGGGCGCGGAAAAACTGTTTTTT
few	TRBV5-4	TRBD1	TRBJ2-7	CASSLDGTGEQYF	TGTGCCAGCAGCTTGGACGGGACAGGGGAGCAGTACTTC
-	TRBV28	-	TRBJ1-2	CASILGVGYGYTF	TGTGCCAGCATCCTAGGGGTCGGGTATGGCTACACCTTC
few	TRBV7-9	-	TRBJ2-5	CASSLIRTKGRETQYF	TGTGCCAGCAGCTTAATCAGGACAAAGGGGAGGGAGACCCAGTACTTC
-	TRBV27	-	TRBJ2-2	CASSLSRLLEEGPTGELFF	TGTGCCAGCAGTTTATCTCGCCTTTTGGAAGAAGGGCCCACCGGGGAGCTGTTTTTT
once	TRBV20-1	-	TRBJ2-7	CSARQRSSYEQYF	TGCAGTGCAAGGCAGCGGAGCTCCTACGAGCAGTACTTC
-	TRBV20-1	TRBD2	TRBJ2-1	CSARDPSAGGNEQFF	TGCAGTGCTAGAGACCCGAGCGCGGGAGGCAATGAGCAGTTCTTC
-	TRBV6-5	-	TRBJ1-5	CASSSLGGQPQHF	TGTGCCAGCAGTTCCCTCGGGGGTCAGCCCCAGCATTTT
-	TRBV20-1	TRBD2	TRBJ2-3	CSAASGGFGTDTQYF	TGCAGTGCAGCTAGCGGGGGGTTCGGCACAGATACGCAGTATTTT
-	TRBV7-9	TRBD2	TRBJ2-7	CASSSTSTSGSYEQYF	TGTGCCAGCAGCTCCACTTCGACTAGCGGCTCCTACGAGCAGTACTTC
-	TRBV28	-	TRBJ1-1	CASSSLRRVPSSGTEAFF	TGTGCCAGCAGTTCCCTCCGACGGGTCCCCTCCTCTGGCACTGAAGCTTTCTTT
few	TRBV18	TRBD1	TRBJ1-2	CASSPPTGAYGYTF	TGTGCCAGCTCACCACCGACAGGGGCCTATGGCTACACCTTC
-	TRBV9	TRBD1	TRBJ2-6	CASSPRPAGGVLGSGANVLTF	TGTGCCAGCAGCCCCCGCCCGGCAGGGGGCGTGCTAGGTTCTGGGGCCAACGTCCTGACTTTC
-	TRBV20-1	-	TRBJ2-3	CSARPRGGTDTQYF	TGCAGTGCTAGACCCAGGGGGGGTACAGATACGCAGTATTTT
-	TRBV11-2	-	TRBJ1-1	CASSLEPGGRSPEAFF	TGTGCCAGCAGCTTAGAACCGGGGGGGAGGAGCCCTGAAGCTTTCTTT
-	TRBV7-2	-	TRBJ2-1	CASRSYNEQFF	TGTGCCAGCAGGTCTTACAATGAGCAGTTCTTC
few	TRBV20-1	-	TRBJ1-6	CSARPTGGDSPLHF	TGCAGTGCTAGACCTACGGGGGGGGATTCACCCCTCCACTTT
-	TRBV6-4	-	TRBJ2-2	CASSDGRNTGELFF	TGTGCCAGCAGTGACGGGCGGAACACCGGGGAGCTGTTTTTT
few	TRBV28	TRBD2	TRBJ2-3	CASRSGTIVDTQYF	TGTGCCAGCAGATCCGGGACTATAGTGGATACGCAGTATTTT
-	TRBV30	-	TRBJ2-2	CAWSHLGAGSGELFF	TGTGCCTGGAGTCATCTCGGGGCAGGGAGCGGGGAGCTGTTTTTT
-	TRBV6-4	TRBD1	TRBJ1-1	CASSLQGIDTEAFF	TGTGCCAGCAGTCTACAGGGGATCGACACTGAAGCTTTCTTT
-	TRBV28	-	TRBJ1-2	CASSLPGYGGYTF	TGTGCCAGCAGTTTACCAGGGTACGGTGGCTACACCTTC
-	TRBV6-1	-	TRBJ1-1	CASSQSVTVGPFLAEAFF	TGTGCCAGCAGTCAATCAGTGACAGTAGGACCCTTCTTAGCTGAAGCTTTCTTT
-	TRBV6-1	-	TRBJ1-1	CASRWGDTEAFF	TGTGCCAGCAGATGGGGGGATACTGAAGCTTTCTTT
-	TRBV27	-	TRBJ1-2	CASRSLGGGYTF	TGTGCCAGCAGGTCCCTAGGGGGAGGCTACACCTTC
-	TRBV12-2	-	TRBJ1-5	CASRFVRGLNSNQPQHF	TGTGCAAGTCGCTTTGTTAGGGGTCTGAATAGCAATCAGCCCCAGCATTTT